The clone carrying this TCR beta chain was detected once. Its antigen is not identified. Other DNA sequences from this sample encode an identical CDR3 as well. Germline CDR1 and CDR2: MNHEY and SMNVEV (reference sequence). The CDR3 contains 13 residues. With 2 bases removed from V and 4 bases from J, the gap between germline ends came to 3 bases. This entry is derived from a study of shared clonotypes between healthy human individuals. Regarding the study as a whole: Rarefaction showed that sequencing of sorted subsets was incomplete (despite large depth).

The study separated CD4+ cells into CD45RA+ naive and CD45RA-negative memory subsets. The deep-level immunoSEQ assay was used. Across several immunoSEQ plates, the genomic DNA of each subset was split evenly. Assay used: immunoSEQ multiplex PCR; TCRdb lists only in-frame clones, some missing. The sample has hundreds of thousands of clones, 74% seen once. This chain uses TRBV27 with TRBJ2-6, with unresolved D. This TCR came from a woman aged 25 to 45 in good health. Sequences were obtained from memory CD4+ T cells sorted from blood. Subset given: CD45RA-negative fraction. CDR3 amino acids: CASSLAGANVLTF. The CDR3 DNA reads TGTGCCAGCAGTTTAGCGGGGGCCAACGTCCTGACTTTC.